This TCR beta chain was captured in a study of blood T cells in healthy people across ages (dated by TCRdb to the mid-2010s). Context from the whole study: In model experiments, roughly one uniquely barcoded TCR beta cDNA molecule per two T cells was captured by template switching. The study measured age-related changes in TCR beta repertoire diversity using deep sequencing normalized with unique cDNA molecular identifiers. The donors were split into four age groups: young (average around 15 years), middle-aged (more than 35), aged (over 55) and long-lived (roughly 77). To avoid experimental bias, donors of different ages were spread randomly across the sequencing lanes. For two donors (one aged 18 to 29 and one aged 80 or older), the study analyzed two additional independent replicas of 1 million unique cDNA reads from the same blood draw. Paper-wide results and their limitations: Estimates of total diversity based on one million sequenced T cells were regarded as lower bounds and as underestimates. Because the CMV infection status of the donors was unknown, age-related changes in expanded clonotypes may potentially have been confounded. Compared with the aged group, more naive CD4+ T cells, fewer expanded clones and increased TCR diversity were shown by the long-lived group, suggesting age selection. Observed TCR beta diversity per million T cells fell roughly linearly with age, and a significant reduction was already apparent by age around 40. Because profiling used bulk unsorted PBMCs, naive and antigen-experienced compartments could not be compared conclusively. The percentage of naive T cells measured by flow cytometry correlated strongly with observed TCR beta diversity.

Libraries were prepared through 5' RACE. Reads for this sample came from an Illumina HiSeq 2500. A second PCR of roughly 6 to 11 cycles was run with a J-beta primer mix and a sample-barcoded 5' primer. A template-switch 5' adaptor carrying 12 random nucleotides introduced a unique molecular identifier onto each TCR beta cDNA molecule. Each sample yielded at least 3 million CDR3-containing paired-end reads. First-strand cDNA was synthesized from all RNA with the Mint cDNA synthesis kit, primed by a TRBC-specific oligonucleotide. Following uracil-DNA glycosylase treatment, a first 18-cycle PCR with universal primers M1SS and BC2_uni_R was performed on all cDNA. In the authors' own workflow: For normalization, 1 million high-quality reads, each with a distinct molecular identifier, were randomly selected from each sample. Instead of being binned into consensus sequences, reads with shared molecular identifiers were discarded. MiTCR, set to a Q25 quality threshold and the strictest error-elimination algorithm, was used for CDR3 identification, clonotype clustering and error correction. A nonparametric unseen species model with Euler transformation was used to estimate a lower bound on total TCR beta diversity. In-frame beta chains were kept once TCRdb had trimmed the public reads at Q25 with fastp and called clones with MiXCR. A single entry per CDR3 protein holds the most common genes and DNA from its merged rows. The V and J calls, along with clone size, are taken from TCRdb and not from the paper's own processing. The sample includes approximately 700,000 distinct CDR3 sequences, with around 32% observed a single time. The top ten hold about 16% of the sample.

This clonotype was recorded many times. It has no known antigen specificity. Base qualities are missing; no much larger clone stands one base away. The CDR3 numbers 11 residues from cysteine through phenylalanine. Only CDR3 DNA is held: 33 bases, read in frame from base 1. V is reduced by 5 bases and J by 3 bases, leaving a spacing of 5 bases between them. The germline V gene (reference sequence) gives CDR1 as SGHAT and CDR2 as FQDESV. Systemically healthy Caucasian individuals from Russia, around 38 in total and aged about 6 to 100 years, were included as donors. Each donor gave 8 to 10 milliliters of peripheral blood, drawn into EDTA-treated Vacutainer tubes. Ficoll-Paque density-gradient centrifugation was used to isolate PBMCs, with at least 6 million obtained per sample. Total RNA was extracted from PBMCs with Trizol reagent, with at least 6 micrograms obtained per sample. For every donor, an aliquot of PBMCs went through flow cytometry to measure the percentages of naive CD45RAhigh/CD27high T cells.

The chain is assembled from TRBV11-1 and TRBJ2-7, with an unclear D gene assignment. The receptor's source is a woman of 80 years or more in good health. Donor details come from another sample of the same person, matched by shared clones. The sequenced sample was blood. CDR3 reads: CASSNFYEQYF. The DNA sequence follows: TGTGCCAGCAGCAATTTCTACGAGCAGTACTTC.